Listed below are T cell receptor beta chains from one sample, sequenced in a study of T cell repertoires in cytomegalovirus infection. TCRdb independently ran MiXCR on the reads; one entry per CDR3 protein. The sample lists hundreds of thousands of distinct CDR3 sequences, 33% occurring once. No antigens are known for them. The sample consisted of cultured PBMCs, taken from culture after CMV antigen stimulation. All receptors come from a human donor in good health (CMV status not recorded). Some clones in this sample may be carry-over from other donors' samples. The CDR3 runs from the conserved cysteine through the conserved F or W. Fields, in order: V gene, clone size, J gene, D gene, CDR3 DNA, CDR3 protein. A D gene is named only where the DNA matches it firmly. Clone size is shown for a subset of rows, as once, few, many or a class of expanded clone.

v_gene: TRBV20-1
abundance: NA
j_gene: TRBJ2-1
d_gene: TRBD2
CDR3nt: TGCAGTGCTAGTCCCAAAGAGCGGGGGGACAATGAGCAGTTCTTC
CDR3aa: CSASPKERGDNEQFF

v_gene: TRBV4-3
abundance: NA
j_gene: TRBJ2-1
d_gene: NA
CDR3nt: TGCGCCAGCAGCCAAGACCCCCCCTCATGGTTTAGCGACGCCTACAATGAGCAGTTCTTC
CDR3aa: CASSQDPPSWFSDAYNEQFF

v_gene: TRBV27
abundance: few
j_gene: TRBJ2-5
d_gene: TRBD2
CDR3nt: TGTGCCAGCAGCCCCGGGCTAGCGGGAGGGCAGGAGGGGGGAGAGACCCAGTACTTC
CDR3aa: CASSPGLAGGQEGGETQYF

v_gene: TRBV19
abundance: few
j_gene: TRBJ2-1
d_gene: TRBD2
CDR3nt: TGTGCCAGTAGTATAGGCTGGACTAGCGAATACAATGAGCAGTTCTTC
CDR3aa: CASSIGWTSEYNEQFF

v_gene: TRBV6-2/TRBV6-3
abundance: NA
j_gene: TRBJ2-5
d_gene: TRBD1
CDR3nt: TGTGCCAGCAGTATCCGGGACAGAAGAGAGACCCAGTACTTC
CDR3aa: CASSIRDRRETQYF

v_gene: TRBV5-4
abundance: NA
j_gene: TRBJ1-2
d_gene: TRBD1
CDR3nt: TGTGCCAGCAGACCGGACAGGGTGGATCGCGGCTACACCTTC
CDR3aa: CASRPDRVDRGYTF

v_gene: TRBV12-3/TRBV12-4
abundance: NA
j_gene: TRBJ1-1
d_gene: NA
CDR3nt: TGTGCCAGCAGTTTTCCCGAAGGACGGGGGGGGGCGAACACTGAAGCTTTCTTT
CDR3aa: CASSFPEGRGGANTEAFF

v_gene: TRBV7-6
abundance: NA
j_gene: TRBJ1-2
d_gene: NA
CDR3nt: TGTGCCAGCAGCACAAGTCGCGACAGTCCTAAGGGCTACACCTTC
CDR3aa: CASSTSRDSPKGYTF

v_gene: TRBV4-3
abundance: NA
j_gene: TRBJ2-1
d_gene: NA
CDR3nt: TGCGCCAGCAGCCCCGTTCCGGGACTCTCCTACAATGAGCAGTTCTTC
CDR3aa: CASSPVPGLSYNEQFF

v_gene: TRBV7-2
abundance: many
j_gene: TRBJ1-5
d_gene: NA
CDR3nt: TGTGCCAGCAGCTTAGCACCAGGGCGCAATCAGCCCCAGCATTTT
CDR3aa: CASSLAPGRNQPQHF

v_gene: TRBV18
abundance: NA
j_gene: TRBJ1-1
d_gene: TRBD1
CDR3nt: TGTGCCAGCTCACCGGAACAGGGGGCGCAGACTGAAGCTTTCTTT
CDR3aa: CASSPEQGAQTEAFF

v_gene: TRBV7-9
abundance: NA
j_gene: TRBJ1-1
d_gene: NA
CDR3nt: TGTGCCAGCAGCACCCCTCCGGGGAGAGAGTTCATGAACACTGAAGCTTTCTTT
CDR3aa: CASSTPPGREFMNTEAFF

v_gene: TRBV19
abundance: few
j_gene: TRBJ1-4
d_gene: TRBD1
CDR3nt: TGTGCCAGCAACCCCAGTCGGGGGGACAGACCTAATGAAAAACTGTTTTTT
CDR3aa: CASNPSRGDRPNEKLFF

v_gene: TRBV6-1
abundance: NA
j_gene: TRBJ1-6
d_gene: TRBD1
CDR3nt: TGTGCCAGCAGTGAAGAAGGGGGGACAGGGACCTCACCCCTCCACTTT
CDR3aa: CASSEEGGTGTSPLHF

v_gene: TRBV6-5
abundance: NA
j_gene: TRBJ1-1
d_gene: NA
CDR3nt: TGTGCCAGCAGTTACGCGGCAGGGGCGAACACTGAAGCTTTCTTT
CDR3aa: CASSYAAGANTEAFF

v_gene: TRBV7-2
abundance: many
j_gene: TRBJ2-7
d_gene: TRBD2
CDR3nt: TGTGCCAGCAGCTCCACCGGGACTAGCGGATACGAGCAGTACTTC
CDR3aa: CASSSTGTSGYEQYF

v_gene: TRBV7-6
abundance: NA
j_gene: TRBJ2-5
d_gene: NA
CDR3nt: TGTGCCAGCAGCTTAGCGTACCGGGGAGAGACCCAGTACTTC
CDR3aa: CASSLAYRGETQYF

v_gene: TRBV6-2/TRBV6-3
abundance: NA
j_gene: TRBJ1-3
d_gene: NA
CDR3nt: TGTGCCAGCAGACTGACCGGGACTTCTGGAAACACCATATATTTT
CDR3aa: CASRLTGTSGNTIYF

v_gene: TRBV29-1
abundance: few
j_gene: TRBJ2-1
d_gene: TRBD2
CDR3nt: TGCAGCGGTATAGCGGGAGATTCCAACAATGAGCAGTTCTTC
CDR3aa: CSGIAGDSNNEQFF

v_gene: TRBV2
abundance: once
j_gene: TRBJ2-1
d_gene: NA
CDR3nt: TGTGCCAGCAAGGCAGGGGAGGGGAATGAGCAGTTCTTC
CDR3aa: CASKAGEGNEQFF

v_gene: TRBV19
abundance: few
j_gene: TRBJ1-5
d_gene: NA
CDR3nt: TGTGCCAGTAGTCCCTACCGACAGGACGGGGGGAATCAGCCCCAGCATTTT
CDR3aa: CASSPYRQDGGNQPQHF

v_gene: TRBV4-1
abundance: NA
j_gene: TRBJ2-1
d_gene: NA
CDR3nt: TGTGCCAGCAGCCGTCTCAAGGGGGGCTACAATGAGCAGTTCTTC
CDR3aa: CASSRLKGGYNEQFF